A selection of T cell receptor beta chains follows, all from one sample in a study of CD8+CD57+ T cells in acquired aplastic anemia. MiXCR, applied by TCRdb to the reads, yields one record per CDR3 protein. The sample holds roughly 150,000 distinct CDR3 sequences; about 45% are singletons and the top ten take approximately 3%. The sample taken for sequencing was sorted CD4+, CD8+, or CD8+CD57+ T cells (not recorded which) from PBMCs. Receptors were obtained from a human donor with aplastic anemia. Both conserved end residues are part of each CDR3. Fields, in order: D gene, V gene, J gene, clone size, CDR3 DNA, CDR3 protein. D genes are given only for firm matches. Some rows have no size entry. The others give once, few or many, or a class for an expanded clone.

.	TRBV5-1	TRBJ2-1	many	TGCGCCAGCAGCTTGGACGGCGGGACCAATGAGCAGTTCTTC	CASSLDGGTNEQFF
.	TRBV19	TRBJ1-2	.	TGTGCCAGTAGTATGGAACAGGGAGTGTATGGCTACACCTTC	CASSMEQGVYGYTF
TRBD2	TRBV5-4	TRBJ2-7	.	TGTGCCAGCAGCTTGGAGCGGGGGGACACCTACGAGCAGTACTTC	CASSLERGDTYEQYF
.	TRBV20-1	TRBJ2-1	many	TGCAGTGCCATTCAGACTTGGGGGTTGGATGAGCAGTTCTTC	CSAIQTWGLDEQFF
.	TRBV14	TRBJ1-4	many	TGTGCCAGCAGCCAAGATGGGCGGGGCAATGAAAAACTGTTTTTT	CASSQDGRGNEKLFF
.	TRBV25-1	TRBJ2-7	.	TGTGCCAGCGAGGGAGGGGGTTCCTACGAGCAGTACTTC	CASEGGGSYEQYF
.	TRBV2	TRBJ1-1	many	TGTGCCAGCAGAGCCGAAGAGGGAGTGAACACTGAAGCTTTCTTT	CASRAEEGVNTEAFF
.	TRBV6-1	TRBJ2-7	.	TGTGCCAGCACCTATGGGGCCTACGAGCAGTACTTC	CASTYGAYEQYF
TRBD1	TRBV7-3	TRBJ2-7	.	TGTGCCAGCAGTACGGGACAGGGGGCATACGAGCAGTACTTC	CASSTGQGAYEQYF
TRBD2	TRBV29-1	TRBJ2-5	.	TGCAGCGTTTCTCGCGGGGGACAAGAGACCCAGTACTTC	CSVSRGGQETQYF
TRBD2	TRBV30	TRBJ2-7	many	TGTGCCTGGAGTGTACAAGGGGCGGGAGGGCCTCGGGAGCAGTACTTC	CAWSVQGAGGPREQYF
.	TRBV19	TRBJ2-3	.	TGTGCCAGTAGTATAGATCGGGACAAAAGCACAGATACGCAGTATTTT	CASSIDRDKSTDTQYF
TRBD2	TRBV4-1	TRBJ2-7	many	TGCGCCAGCAGCCAAGAGAGGGCGGCGGCGGGAGTTTCTGACGAGCAGTACTTC	CASSQERAAAGVSDEQYF
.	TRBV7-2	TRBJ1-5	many	TGTGCCAGCAGCTTATTGGGGCCCCCTCAGCCCCAGCATTTT	CASSLLGPPQPQHF
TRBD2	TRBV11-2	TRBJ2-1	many	TGTGCCAGCAGCTTAGTCCTAGCGGGGGGATTATACAATGAGCAGTTCTTC	CASSLVLAGGLYNEQFF
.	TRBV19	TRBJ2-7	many	TGTGCCAGTAGTATGTCGGCAGGGGGAGGCGAGCAGTACTTC	CASSMSAGGGEQYF
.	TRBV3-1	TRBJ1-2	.	TGTGCCAGCAGCCACTCTGGGCAGGGGACTGATGGCTACACCTTC	CASSHSGQGTDGYTF
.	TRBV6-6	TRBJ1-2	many	TGTGCCAGCAGCCCCTTGCTGACCGGGGGCTACACCTTC	CASSPLLTGGYTF
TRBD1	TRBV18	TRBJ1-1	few	TGTGCCAGCTCACCCGGACAGGGGCCGAACACTGAAGCTTTCTTT	CASSPGQGPNTEAFF
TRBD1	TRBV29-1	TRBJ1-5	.	TGCAGCGTTGGACAGGGACTCAATCAGCCCCAGCATTTT	CSVGQGLNQPQHF
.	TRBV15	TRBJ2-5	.	TGTGCCACCATAGCCCGAGGGACGGACGAGACCCAGTACTTC	CATIARGTDETQYF
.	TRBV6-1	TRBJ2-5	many	TGTGCCAGCAGCCAACCTCAAAGGGAGACCCAGTACTTC	CASSQPQRETQYF
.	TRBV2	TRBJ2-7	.	TGTGCCAGCAGTGAACAGGACATGCCTCCCTACGAGCAGTACTTC	CASSEQDMPPYEQYF
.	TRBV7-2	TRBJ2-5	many	TGTGCCAGCAGCTTAGAAGGGGGATTTCGAGAGACCCAGTACTTC	CASSLEGGFRETQYF
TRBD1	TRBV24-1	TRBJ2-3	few	TGTGCCACCAGTGATTTGGGGACAGGCACAGATACGCAGTATTTT	CATSDLGTGTDTQYF
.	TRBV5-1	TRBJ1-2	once	TGCGCCAGCAGCTTGGAAGGGACTGGCTACACCTTC	CASSLEGTGYTF
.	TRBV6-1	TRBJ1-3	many	TGTGCCAGCAGCTTCAACAGCCTTACCTCTGGAAACACCATATATTTT	CASSFNSLTSGNTIYF
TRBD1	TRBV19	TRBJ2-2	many	TGTGCCAGTAGTTCTAGACAGGGCTTCGGGGAGCTGTTTTTT	CASSSRQGFGELFF
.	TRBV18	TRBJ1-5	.	TGTGCCAGCTCACCGGAATCTGGTGTTTCGCAGATACAGCCCCAGCATTTT	CASSPESGVSQIQPQHF
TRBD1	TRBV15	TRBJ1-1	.	TGTGCCACCAGCAGCGTGCGGACAGGGTACACTGAAGCTTTCTTT	CATSSVRTGYTEAFF
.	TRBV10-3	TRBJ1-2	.	TGTGCCACCAGTGAAAGGGGATACTATGGCTACACCTTC	CATSERGYYGYTF
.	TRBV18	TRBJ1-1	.	TGTGCCAGCTCACCTACGGGGGGTTCGAACATTAACACTGAAGCTTTCTTT	CASSPTGGSNINTEAFF
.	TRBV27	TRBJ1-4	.	TGTGCCAGCAGTCCGAGAGCAGAAGGGGAAAATCTGTTTTTT	CASSPRAEGENLFF
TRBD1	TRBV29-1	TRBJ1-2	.	TGCAGCGGACGGACAGGGTTCGATGGCTACACCTTC	CSGRTGFDGYTF
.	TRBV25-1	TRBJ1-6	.	TGTGCCAGCAGTGGAACACAGGGACAAGTCCTCCACTTT	CASSGTQGQVLHF